This TCR beta chain was sequenced during a study of blood T cells in healthy people across ages. PCR was performed a second time for about 7 to 12 cycles using a sample-barcoded 5' primer and a J-beta primer mix. Each CDR3 protein gets one entry after TCRdb re-called the 5' RACE reads with MiXCR. Counted here are roughly 2 million distinct CDR3 sequences, 49% occurring once; the ten biggest clones make up around 2.1%. Germline CDR1 SGHTA, CDR2 FQGNSA. The V gene end was trimmed by 6 bases and the J gene end by 1 base; junction bases not matched to a gene: 6. This CDR3 contains 16 residues. This clonotype was detected many times.

The chain is built from TRBV7-2 and TRBJ2-1; TRBD2 matches 10 bases. The receptor comes from a woman aged 40 to 49 in good health. Sequenced material: blood. Written as DNA, the CDR3 is TGTGCCAGCAGTCAGCGGGGGGGCGGGTCCTACAATGAGCAGTTCTTC. It is translated as CASSQRGGGSYNEQFF.